The 13 T cell receptor beta chains below all came from one sample that was sequenced in a study of read filtering for tumor transcriptome and immune sequencing. The library was built from about 400 ng RNA with molecular barcoded adaptors for alpha/delta and beta/gamma chains. TCRdb analysed the reads with MiXCR anew, one entry per CDR3 protein. The data contain 43,000 or so distinct CDR3 sequences, roughly 20% of them singletons. The specimen sequenced was a population of CD138-negative cells sorted from bone marrow. Every receptor here comes from a donor aged 40 or over with multiple myeloma.

There are many counts of this clonotype. V and J are TRBV7-2 and TRBJ2-5; 10 bases line up with TRBD1. CDR3 length: 13 amino acids. Germline CDR1 reads SGHTA; CDR2 reads FQGNSA. V was clipped by 2 bases and J by 11 bases; unmatched bases: 5. This CDR3 reads CASSLPTGGMQYF. CDR3 DNA sequence: TGTGCCAGCAGCTTACCGACAGGGGGCATGCAGTACTTC.

This clonotype has at least ten counts. This rearrangement joins TRBV14 to TRBJ1-1; 8 nucleotides match TRBD1. Germline loops: CDR1 SGHDN, CDR2 FVKESK. Losses at the gene ends were 2 bases for V and 1 base for J; bases not matched to a gene: 6. The CDR3 has 16 amino acids. The CDR3 loop reads CASSQSGQGANTEAFF. The DNA of the CDR3 is TGTGCCAGCAGCCAATCAGGTCAGGGGGCGAACACTGAAGCTTTCTTT.

This clonotype has at least ten counts. The chain combines TRBV11-2 with TRBJ2-5, with a possible D match to TRBD1 (5 bases). Germline CDR1 SGHAT, CDR2 FQNNGV. The CDR3 spans 13 residues. Deletions cut 1 base from V and 5 bases from J, with 8 bases between. The DNA for the CDR3 is TGTGCCAGCAGCTTAGCGCCAGGGGAGACCCAGTACTTC. Protein: CASSLAPGETQYF.

This clonotype was seen repeatedly, ten times or more. The rearrangement links TRBV3-1 to TRBJ2-7; 7 nucleotides align to TRBD2. Germline-derived CDR1 and CDR2 are LGHDT and YNNKEL (reference sequence). This CDR3 is built from 15 residues. With V trimmed by 4 bases and J by 3 bases, 9 bases remained unmatched. Written as DNA, the CDR3 is TGTGCCAGCAGCCGGTCGCGGACTAGTTACTACGAGCAGTACTTC. This translates into CASSRSRTSYYEQYF.

In its sample, this clonotype was seen many times. The chain uses TRBV29-1 and TRBJ2-3, with D possibly being TRBD1 (5 bases). The V end was cut by 6 bases, the J end by 1 base, with 14 bases between. Germline CDR1 reads SQVTM; CDR2 reads ANQGSEA. CDR3 size: 14 residues. The CDR3 reads CSVTGRVGTDTQYF. CDR3 coding DNA: TGCAGCGTGACCGGCAGGGTTGGCACAGATACGCAGTATTTT.

This clonotype was observed many times. The chain employs TRBV29-1 and TRBJ1-1; D gene uncertain. This CDR3 contains 12 residues. Germline CDR1 and CDR2: SQVTM and ANQGSEA. Trimming cost V 7 bases and J 4 bases, with 13 bases left between them. In DNA, the CDR3 is TGCAGCGCGGAGTTGCGGTCCACTGAAGCTTTCTTT. Protein product: CSAELRSTEAFF.

This clonotype was detected many times. This chain links TRBV7-8 with TRBJ2-1; 13 bases agree with TRBD2. Germline V CDR1 and CDR2: SGHVS, FQNEAQ. With 5 bases clipped from V and 9 bases from J, the junction kept 7 bases outside the gene matches. This CDR3 has 15 amino acids. In DNA form, the CDR3 reads TGTGCCAGCAGCCTAGGGACTAGCGGGATCGTTGAGCAGTTCTTC. Its protein product is CASSLGTSGIVEQFF.

This clonotype was recorded at least ten times. This chain uses TRBV7-2 with TRBJ2-7; perhaps TRBD1 as D (5 bases). There are 16 residues in the CDR3. V was trimmed by 1 base and J by 4 bases, leaving 17 bases between them. Per the germline V gene, CDR1 is SGHTA and CDR2 is FQGNSA. The CDR3: CASSLVGRSAPYEQYF. The CDR3 DNA sequence: TGTGCCAGCAGCTTAGTGGGGCGCAGCGCCCCGTACGAGCAGTACTTC.

There are a few counts of this clonotype. The chain couples TRBV19 to TRBJ2-2, with a possible D match to TRBD2 (7 bases). CDR1 is LNHDA, CDR2 SQIVND, per germline (reference sequence). CDR3 size: 13 residues. Trimming pared 7 bases from V and 6 bases from J, leaving 12 bases between. In DNA, the CDR3 is TGTGCCAGTATGGGGGCGGGGGCCGGGGAGCTGTTTTTT. Protein sequence: CASMGAGAGELFF.

This clonotype has ten or more counts. This chain connects TRBV5-1 to TRBJ1-2; 8 nucleotides match TRBD1. Germline V gene lookup returns CDR1 SGHRS and CDR2 YFSETQ. V trimming: 0 bases; J trimming: 4 bases; junction bases outside the gene matches: 5. This CDR3 has 15 amino acids. The CDR3 DNA follows: TGCGCCAGCAGCTTGGCGACAGGGGCAGGCTATGGCTACACCTTC. The encoded protein is CASSLATGAGYGYTF.

This clonotype was seen many times. J is TRBJ2-7 and V is TRBV24-1, with 13 bases lining up with TRBD2. CDR1 and CDR2 from the germline V gene are KGHDR and SFDVKD. The CDR3 is 16 residues long. With V trimmed by 5 bases and J by 4 bases, 7 bases remained unmatched. The CDR3 reads CATSGPRTSGSYEQYF. CDR3 DNA sequence: TGTGCCACCAGTGGACCCCGGACTAGCGGGAGTTACGAGCAGTACTTC.

Comments on this clonotype: The junction and the germline gene differ at one end; a read error may be behind it. The rearrangement uses TRBV20-1 and TRBJ2-3, with D perhaps given as TRBD1 or TRBD2 (5 bases each). This CDR3 is 13 amino acids long. Germline values: CDR1 DFQATT, CDR2 SNEGSKA (reference sequence). In DNA form, the CDR3 reads TGCAGTGCGCCCACTGAGGGCACAGGTACGCAGTATTTT. It translates to CSAPTEGTGTQYF.

This clonotype was seen repeatedly, ten times or more. The V call is TRBV12-3 or TRBV12-4, the J call TRBJ1-4, with D tentatively TRBD1 (5 bases). The germline V and J ends were trimmed by 5 bases and 8 bases, with 18 bases remaining between them. CDR3 length: 15 residues. The CDR3 coding sequence is TGTGCCAGCAGTCCCGAAGGGGCGGCGAGCGAAAAACTGTTTTTT. It is translated as CASSPEGAASEKLFF.